One sample yielded the 30 T cell receptor beta chains listed below, sequenced in a study of T-cell reconstitution after alpha-beta-depleted transplantation in children. For TCRbeta, the library was prepared with unique molecular identifiers. TCRdb passed the PCR reads through MiXCR, listing each CDR3 protein once. The data contain about 400,000 distinct CDR3 sequences, 10% to 15% of them singletons. Material: PBMCs, obtained from the stem cell graft. Source of these receptors: a human donor who donated a stem cell graft to a child with Fanconi anemia.

This clonotype was counted many times. The J gene is TRBJ1-2, the V gene TRBV5-1, with 7 positions matching TRBD1. Germline CDR1 reads SGHRS; CDR2 reads YFSETQ. The length of the CDR3 is 15 residues. J was trimmed by 4 bases and V by 5 bases; bases with no gene match: 11. Here the CDR3 reads CASRAGTVTLYGYTF. For the CDR3, the DNA is TGCGCCAGCAGGGCCGGGACAGTGACGCTCTATGGCTACACCTTC.

This clonotype occurred many times. The gene calls are TRBV6-2 or TRBV6-3 and TRBJ1-3; D uncertain. Germline CDR1 and CDR2: MNHEY and SVGEGT. Trimming removed 5 bases from V and 1 base from J, with 9 bases in between. The CDR3 covers 14 residues. The CDR3: CASSHLASGNTIYF. The CDR3 nucleotides read TGTGCCAGCAGTCACCTGGCGTCTGGAAACACCATATATTTT.

This clonotype has more than one count but fewer than ten. The chain links TRBV28 to TRBJ2-7, with 9 bases matching TRBD1. V lost 3 bases, J lost 6 bases, and 3 bases stayed unmatched. The germline V gene encodes CDR1 MDHEN and CDR2 SYDVKM. The CDR3 sequence is 13 residues long. Here the CDR3 reads CASSFGTGLEQYV. For the CDR3, the DNA is TGTGCCAGCAGTTTTGGGACAGGGCTCGAGCAGTACGTC.

The chain combines TRBV7-2 with TRBJ1-2; possibly TRBD1 for D (6 bases). Trimming cost V 5 bases and J 3 bases, with 16 bases left between them. This CDR3 spans 15 amino acids. Germline CDR1 and CDR2: SGHTA and FQGNSA. CDR3 nucleotides: TGTGCCAGCAGCCCAGGACCCTACAGGGACTATGGCTACACCTTC. It yields the protein CASSPGPYRDYGYTF.

This clonotype was detected only a few times. The chain couples TRBV6-2 or TRBV6-3 to TRBJ2-1, with D tentatively TRBD1 (5 bases). The CDR3 runs to 15 residues. CDR1 and CDR2 from the germline V gene are MNHEY and SVGEGT. V lost 6 bases to trimming and J lost 11 bases, with 23 bases between them. CDR3 bases: TGTGCCAGCAGACTTCCCCGTGACAGAGTCGAAAAGCAGTTCTTC. It is translated as CASRLPRDRVEKQFF.

This clonotype was found a few times. This chain uses TRBV18 with TRBJ2-1, with D uncertain. The V end was cut by 0 bases, the J end by 7 bases, with 4 bases between. Germline loops: CDR1 KGHSH, CDR2 LQKENI. CDR3 length equals 12 residues. Written as DNA, the CDR3 is TGTGCCAGCTCACCACCGACTAATGAGCAGTTCTTC. It translates to CASSPPTNEQFF.

This clonotype was seen many times. The chain uses TRBV5-1 and TRBJ2-1, with 12 nucleotides matching TRBD1. CDR1 is SGHRS and CDR2 is YFSETQ in the germline V gene. The CDR3 has 16 amino acids. J was trimmed by 9 bases and V by 1 base; bases with no gene match: 8. In nucleotides, the CDR3 is TGCGCCAGCAGCTTGACTCAGGGACAGGGGGCTGGTGAGCAGTTCTTC. Its protein is CASSLTQGQGAGEQFF.

This clonotype came up many times. The chain employs TRBV6-5 and TRBJ2-1; a weak D match, TRBD2 (6 bases). The V gene lost 0 bases and the J gene lost 0 bases, with 15 bases spanning the gap. The CDR3 length is 18 residues. CDR1 and CDR2 from the germline V gene are MNHEY and SVGAGI. CDR3 loop: CASSYSLNAGSSYNEQFF. The DNA for the CDR3 is TGTGCCAGCAGTTACTCCCTAAATGCCGGGAGCTCCTACAATGAGCAGTTCTTC.

This clonotype was recorded a few times. CDR3 protein: CASSDMSSYNEQFF. The CDR3 coding sequence is TGTGCCAGCAGTGACATGAGCTCCTACAATGAGCAGTTCTTC. This chain uses TRBV2 with TRBJ2-1; D unresolved. The CDR3 totals 14 residues. Germline V gene lookup returns CDR1 SNHLY and CDR2 FYNNEI. Trimming removed 3 bases from V and 0 bases from J, with 6 bases in between.

The J gene is TRBJ2-2, the V gene TRBV18; no clear D. The CDR3 contains 14 residues. The V end lost 0 bases, the J end lost 2 bases, and 4 bases lay between the germline ends. Germline V gene data show CDR1 as KGHSH and CDR2 as LQKENI. The CDR3 region has the DNA TGTGCCAGCTCACCACCGTTTAACACCGGGGAGCTGTTTTTT. It codes for CASSPPFNTGELFF.

This clonotype was observed a few times. This chain connects TRBV3-1 to TRBJ1-5; no firm D call. Trimming left V 2 bases short and J 5 bases short, with 7 bases between. The CDR3 runs to 13 residues. Per the germline V gene, CDR1 is LGHDT and CDR2 is YNNKEL (reference sequence). CDR3 nucleotide sequence: TGTGCCAGCAGCCAATTTAAGGATCAGCCCCAGCATTTT. Residues: CASSQFKDQPQHF. Based on the CDR3 plus reference TRBV3-1 and TRBJ1-5, the full variable domain is DTAVSQTPKYLVTQMGNDKSIKCEQNLGHDTMYWYKQDSKKFLKIMFSYNNKELIINETVPNRFSPKSPDKAHLNLHINSLELGDSAVYFCASSQFKDQPQHFGDGTRLSIL.

Only a few counts were recorded for this clonotype. The V call is TRBV4-3, the J call TRBJ1-6; weak D call: TRBD1 (5 bases). V lost 0 bases and J 8 bases, leaving 8 bases between the germline ends. The CDR3 has 14 amino acids. Germline CDR1 and CDR2: LGHNA and YSLEER. The CDR3 here is CASSQDRGDSPLHF. In DNA, the CDR3 is TGCGCCAGCAGCCAAGATAGGGGTGATTCACCCCTCCACTTT.

Many counts were recorded for this clonotype. This chain uses TRBV9 with TRBJ2-2, with 10 bases identical to TRBD2. Germline trimming cut 3 bases from V and 5 bases from J; bases unmatched to any gene: 1. The CDR3 is 14 amino acids. Germline CDR1 SGDLS, CDR2 YYNGEE. The CDR3 reads CASSGGLATGELFF. DNA for the CDR3: TGTGCCAGCAGCGGGGGACTAGCGACCGGGGAGCTGTTTTTT.

There are a few counts of this clonotype. The rearrangement uses TRBV2 and TRBJ2-7; no reliable D call. The CDR3 consists of 13 residues. Germline-derived CDR1 and CDR2 are SNHLY and FYNNEI. V lost 1 base to trimming and J lost 3 bases, with 7 bases between them. The CDR3 protein is CASSEERSYEQYF. The DNA of the CDR3 is TGTGCCAGCAGTGAAGAACGGAGCTACGAGCAGTACTTC.

This clonotype has only a few counts. This chain joins TRBV7-2 and TRBJ2-1; 13 bases line up with TRBD2. The ends lost 5 bases at V and 0 bases at J; junction bases unmatched: 10. The CDR3 is 19 residues long. Germline V gene data show CDR1 as SGHTA and CDR2 as FQGNSA. CDR3 sequence reads: CASSPAGTSGVSSYNEQFF. The CDR3 region has the DNA TGTGCCAGCAGCCCCGCCGGGACTAGCGGGGTGAGCTCCTACAATGAGCAGTTCTTC. The full variable domain, its missing parts supplied by reference TRBV7-2 and TRBJ2-1, is GAGVSQSPSNKVTEKGKDVELRCDPISGHTALYWYRQSLGQGLEFLIYFQGNSAPDKSGLPSDRFSAERTGGSVSTLTIQRTQQEDSAVYLCASSPAGTSGVSSYNEQFFGPGTRLTVL.

The genes are TRBV9 and TRBJ2-6; the D is unclear. The CDR3 contains 16 residues. V was cut by 1 base and J by 4 bases, with 12 bases left in between. CDR1 is SGDLS, CDR2 YYNGEE, per germline. The CDR3 is CASSVSPQGGANVLTF. The CDR3, as DNA: TGTGCCAGCAGCGTATCCCCACAAGGCGGGGCCAACGTCCTGACTTTC.

V is TRBV6-1 and J is TRBJ1-5; 10 bases line up with TRBD1. CDR1 and CDR2 (germline): MNHNS, SASEGT. This CDR3 region has 16 residues. J was trimmed by 3 bases and V by 6 bases; bases with no gene match: 8. In nucleotides, the CDR3 is TGTGCCAGCAGAGGGGGACAGGGGTTTTCCAATCAGCCCCAGCATTTT. Its translation is CASRGGQGFSNQPQHF.

This clonotype was observed a handful of times. The chain is built from TRBV28 and TRBJ1-5; TRBD1 matches at 7 bases. Germline V CDR1 and CDR2: MDHEN, SYDVKM. V gave up 7 bases and J gave up 5 bases; unmatched junction bases: 14. The CDR3 is 16 residues long. CDR3 coding DNA: TGTGCCAGCACCAGCTCCTCTGACAGGGACGATCAGCCCCAGCATTTT. Its protein is CASTSSSDRDDQPQHF.

There are a few counts of this clonotype. The chain carries TRBV6-5 and TRBJ1-6, with D possibly being TRBD1 (5 bases). Per germline, CDR1 MNHEY and CDR2 SVGAGI. V lost 8 bases and J lost 4, with 6 bases in between. This CDR3 contains 12 residues. CDR3 protein: CASRQYNSPLHF. The CDR3 nucleotides read TGTGCCAGCCGACAGTATAATTCACCCCTCCACTTT.

This clonotype showed up many times. This chain joins TRBV10-2 and TRBJ1-6; D not certain. This CDR3 is 13 amino acids long. Between the trimmed V and J ends, which lost 4 bases and 8 bases, there was a span of 9 bases. The germline V gene encodes CDR1 WSHSY and CDR2 SAAADI. The CDR3 loop reads CASSAGEDSPLHF. CDR3 coding DNA: TGCGCCAGCAGTGCAGGAGAGGATTCACCCCTCCACTTT.

V and J are TRBV5-1 and TRBJ2-2; possibly TRBD2 for D (6 bases). Germline loops: CDR1 SGHRS, CDR2 YFSETQ. The CDR3 extends over 15 amino acids. The V gene lost 7 bases and the J gene lost 4 bases, with 17 bases spanning the gap. The CDR3 nucleotides read TGCGCCAGCCAGTCGTCGGGGGTACTCACCGGGGAGCTGTTTTTT. Residues: CASQSSGVLTGELFF. Full variable domain (outside the CDR3, taken from reference TRBV5-1 and TRBJ2-2): KAGVTQTPRYLIKTRGQQVTLSCSPISGHRSVSWYQQTPGQGLQFLFEYFSETQRNKGNFPGRFSGRQFSNSRSEMNVSTLELGDSALYLCASQSSGVLTGELFFGEGSRLTVL.

This clonotype appeared a few times. The chain is built from TRBV7-8 and TRBJ2-3, with D hard to call. Trimming took off 7 bases at V and 0 bases at J, with 5 bases between the two ends. The CDR3 is 12 residues long. Germline CDR1 is SGHVS and CDR2 is FQNEAQ. This chain's CDR3 is CASKDSTDTQYF. CDR3 nucleotides: TGTGCCAGCAAGGATAGCACAGATACGCAGTATTTT.

There are many counts of this clonotype. V gene TRBV29-1 combines with J gene TRBJ1-1, with D hard to call. There are 12 residues in the CDR3. V lost 4 bases to trimming and J lost 4 bases, with 10 bases between them. Germline-derived CDR1 and CDR2 are SQVTM and ANQGSEA. Here the CDR3 reads CSVVVLGTEAFF. As DNA, the CDR3 is TGCAGCGTTGTGGTTCTAGGCACTGAAGCTTTCTTT.

The chain carries TRBV28 and TRBJ2-5, with 7 bases identical to TRBD2. Germline V lookup: CDR1 MDHEN, CDR2 SYDVKM. With 6 bases clipped from V and 5 bases from J, the junction kept 12 bases outside the gene matches. The CDR3 length is 15 residues. Written as DNA, the CDR3 is TGTGCCAGCAGCCATCGGACTAGTGCGGGGGAGACCCAGTACTTC. Its translation is CASSHRTSAGETQYF.

This clonotype occurred many times. The chain links TRBV7-2 to TRBJ2-3, with 7 bases lining up with TRBD1. Trimming took 4 bases from V and 3 from J; bases not matched to a gene: 7. The germline V gene has CDR1 SGHTA and CDR2 FQGNSA. The CDR3 runs 15 residues. DNA of the CDR3: TGTGCCAGCAGCTCCCTCTTCAGGGGGACAGATACGCAGTATTTT. It yields the protein CASSSLFRGTDTQYF.

This clonotype was seen repeatedly, ten times or more. V is TRBV5-6 and J is TRBJ1-5; D call uncertain. There are 15 residues in the CDR3. CDR1 and CDR2 from the germline V gene are SGHDT and YYEEEE. Trimming took off 0 bases at V and 1 base at J, with 8 bases between the two ends. The CDR3 DNA is TGTGCCAGCAGCTTGGGAGGATTCAGCAATCAGCCCCAGCATTTT. It yields the protein CASSLGGFSNQPQHF.

The chain uses TRBV7-9 and TRBJ2-7; D may be TRBD1 or TRBD2 (5 bases each). The CDR3 totals 15 residues. The ends were cut back, 1 base at V and 2 bases at J, with 12 bases in the middle. In germline, CDR1 is SEHNR, CDR2 FQNEAQ (reference sequence). The CDR3 DNA reads TGTGCCAGCAGCTTAGGCCCAGGGAGTACCTACGAGCAGTACGTC. Its translation is CASSLGPGSTYEQYV.

The chain joins TRBV3-1 to TRBJ1-5; no clear D gene. The V gene lost 4 bases and the J gene lost 2 bases, with 9 bases spanning the gap. This CDR3 region has 14 residues. Germline values: CDR1 LGHDT, CDR2 YNNKEL (reference sequence). This chain's CDR3 is CASSPREGNQPQHF. The DNA for the CDR3 is TGTGCCAGCAGCCCCCGGGAGGGCAATCAGCCCCAGCATTTT.

This clonotype was seen a handful of times. One end of the junction does not line up with germline, which may come from a read error. J is TRBJ1-1 and V is TRBV6-1; D is undetermined. The CDR3 runs 14 residues. Germline V gene sequence: CDR1 MNHNS, CDR2 SASEGT. The CDR3 loop reads CASGDPPGNTEAFF. CDR3 DNA sequence: TGTGCCAGCGGTGACCCTCCCGGGAACACTGAAGCTTTCTTT.

In this sample, this clonotype turned up many times. The gene calls are TRBV5-1 and TRBJ1-4, with D unclear. The germline V gene has CDR1 SGHRS and CDR2 YFSETQ. V gave up 5 bases and J gave up 8 bases, with 16 bases separating them. There are 14 residues in the CDR3. Here the CDR3 DNA reads TGCGCCAGCAGACCTGGACCCGGGCCAGAAAAACTGTTTTTT. Translated, it gives CASRPGPGPEKLFF.